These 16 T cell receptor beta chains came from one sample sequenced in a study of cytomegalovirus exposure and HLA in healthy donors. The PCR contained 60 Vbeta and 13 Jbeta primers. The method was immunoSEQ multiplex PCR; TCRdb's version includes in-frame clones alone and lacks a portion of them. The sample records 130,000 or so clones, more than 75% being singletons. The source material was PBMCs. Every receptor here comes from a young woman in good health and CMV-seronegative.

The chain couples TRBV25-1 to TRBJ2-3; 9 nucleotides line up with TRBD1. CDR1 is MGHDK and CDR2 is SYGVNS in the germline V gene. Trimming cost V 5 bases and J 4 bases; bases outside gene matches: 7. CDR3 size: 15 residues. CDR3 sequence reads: CASSLQGARADTQYF. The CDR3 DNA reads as TGTGCCAGCAGTTTACAGGGGGCGCGGGCAGATACGCAGTATTTT.

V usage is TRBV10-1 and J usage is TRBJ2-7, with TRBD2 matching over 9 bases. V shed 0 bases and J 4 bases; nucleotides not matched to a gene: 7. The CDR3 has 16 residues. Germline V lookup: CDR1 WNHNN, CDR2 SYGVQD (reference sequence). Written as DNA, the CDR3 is TGCGCCAGCAGTGAGTCAGGGCGGGAGGGGGCGTACGAGCAGTACTTC. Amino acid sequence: CASSESGREGAYEQYF.

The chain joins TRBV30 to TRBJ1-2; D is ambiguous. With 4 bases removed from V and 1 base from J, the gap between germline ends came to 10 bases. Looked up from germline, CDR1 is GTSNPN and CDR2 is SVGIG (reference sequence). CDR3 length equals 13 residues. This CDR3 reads CAWIRRNNYGYTF. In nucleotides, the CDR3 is TGTGCCTGGATTCGGAGGAATAACTATGGCTACACCTTC.

The CDR3 nucleotides are TGTGCCAGTAGTATAGATCCGCCGGGTTCCTCCCCGACAGATACGCAGTATTTT. Encoded protein: CASSIDPPGSSPTDTQYF. The rearrangement links TRBV19 to TRBJ2-3; D call uncertain. The germline gives CDR1 LNHDA, CDR2 SQIVND (reference sequence). The CDR3 covers 18 residues. Trimming removed 0 bases at V and 3 bases at J, with 19 bases between.

The CDR3 reads CASSPGQYSNQPQHF. CDR3 in DNA: TGTGCCAGCAGCCCCGGACAGTATAGCAATCAGCCCCAGCATTTT. The V call is TRBV2, the J call TRBJ1-5, with TRBD1 as a possible D gene (6 bases). Trimming stripped 6 bases from V and 0 bases from J, with 12 bases between. The CDR3 length is 15 residues. Germline assignment: CDR1 SNHLY and CDR2 FYNNEI.

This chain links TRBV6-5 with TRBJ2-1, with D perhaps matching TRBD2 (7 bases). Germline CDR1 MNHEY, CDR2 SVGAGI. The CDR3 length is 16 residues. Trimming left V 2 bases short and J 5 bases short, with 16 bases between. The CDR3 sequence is CASSYRSGGPDNEQFF. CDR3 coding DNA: TGTGCCAGCAGTTACCGATCCGGGGGGCCCGACAATGAGCAGTTCTTC.

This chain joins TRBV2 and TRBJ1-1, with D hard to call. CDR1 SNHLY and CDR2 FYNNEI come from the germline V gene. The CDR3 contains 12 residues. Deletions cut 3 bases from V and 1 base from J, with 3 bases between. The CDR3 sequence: CASSDRNTEAFF. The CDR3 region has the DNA TGTGCCAGCAGTGACAGGAACACTGAAGCTTTCTTT. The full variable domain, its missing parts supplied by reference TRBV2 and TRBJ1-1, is EPEVTQTPSHQVTQMGQEVILRCVPISNHLYFYWYRQILGQKVEFLVSFYNNEISEKSEIFDDQFSVERPDGSNFTLKIRSTKLEDSAMYFCASSDRNTEAFFGQGTRLTVV.

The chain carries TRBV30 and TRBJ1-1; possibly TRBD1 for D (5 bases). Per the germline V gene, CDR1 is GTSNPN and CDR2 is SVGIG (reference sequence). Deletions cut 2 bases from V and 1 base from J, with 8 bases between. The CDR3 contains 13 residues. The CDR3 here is CAWSLTGNTEAFF. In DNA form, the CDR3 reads TGTGCCTGGAGTCTTACAGGGAACACTGAAGCTTTCTTT.

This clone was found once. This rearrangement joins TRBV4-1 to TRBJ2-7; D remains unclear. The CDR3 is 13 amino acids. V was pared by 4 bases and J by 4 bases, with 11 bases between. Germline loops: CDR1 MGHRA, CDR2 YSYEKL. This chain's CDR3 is CASSLVPRYEQYF. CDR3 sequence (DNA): TGCGCCAGCAGCCTCGTCCCGCGGTACGAGCAGTACTTC.

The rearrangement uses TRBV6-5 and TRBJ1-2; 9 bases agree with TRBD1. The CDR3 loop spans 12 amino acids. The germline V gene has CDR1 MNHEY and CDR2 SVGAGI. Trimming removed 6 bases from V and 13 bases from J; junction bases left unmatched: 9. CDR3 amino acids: CASRKTGGEFTF. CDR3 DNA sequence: TGTGCCAGCAGGAAGACAGGGGGGGAGTTCACCTTC.

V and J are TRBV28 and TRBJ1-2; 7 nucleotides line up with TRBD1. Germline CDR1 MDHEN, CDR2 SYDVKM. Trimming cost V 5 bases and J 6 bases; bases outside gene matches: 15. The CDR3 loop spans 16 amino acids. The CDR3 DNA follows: TGTGCCAGCAGTGTGGCAGGGGGTCCCCCGGTGAATGGCTACACCTTC. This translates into CASSVAGGPPVNGYTF.

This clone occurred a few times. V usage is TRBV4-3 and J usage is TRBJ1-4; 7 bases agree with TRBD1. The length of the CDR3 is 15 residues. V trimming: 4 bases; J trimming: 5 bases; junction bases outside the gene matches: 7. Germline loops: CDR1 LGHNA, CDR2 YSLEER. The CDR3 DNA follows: TGCGCCAGCAGCCGGGACAGTTGGGGGAATGAAAAACTGTTTTTT. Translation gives CASSRDSWGNEKLFF.

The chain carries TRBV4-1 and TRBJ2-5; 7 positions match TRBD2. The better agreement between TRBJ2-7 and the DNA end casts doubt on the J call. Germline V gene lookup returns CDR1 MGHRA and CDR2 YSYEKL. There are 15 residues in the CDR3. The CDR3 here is CASSQEGAGAHEQYF. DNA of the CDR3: TGCGCCAGCAGCCAAGAAGGGGCGGGAGCCCACGAGCAGTACTTC.

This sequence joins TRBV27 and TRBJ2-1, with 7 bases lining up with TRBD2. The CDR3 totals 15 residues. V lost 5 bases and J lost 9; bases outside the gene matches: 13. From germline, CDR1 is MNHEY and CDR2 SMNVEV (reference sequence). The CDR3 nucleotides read TGTGCCAGCAGTCTGGGGGGGGTGGGGCCGAGTGAGCAGTTCTTC. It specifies CASSLGGVGPSEQFF.

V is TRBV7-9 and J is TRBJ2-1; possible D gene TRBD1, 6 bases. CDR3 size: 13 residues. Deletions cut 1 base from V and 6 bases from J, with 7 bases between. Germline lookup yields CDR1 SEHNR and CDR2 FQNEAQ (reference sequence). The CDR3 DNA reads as TGTGCCAGCAGCTTAGTAGGGGGCAATGAGCAGTTCTTC. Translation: CASSLVGGNEQFF.

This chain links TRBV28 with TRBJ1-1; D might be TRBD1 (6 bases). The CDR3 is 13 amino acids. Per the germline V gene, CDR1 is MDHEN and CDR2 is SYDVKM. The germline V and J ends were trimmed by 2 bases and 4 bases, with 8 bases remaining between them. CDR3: CASSLLGGTEAFF. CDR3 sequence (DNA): TGTGCCAGCAGTTTACTAGGGGGCACTGAAGCTTTCTTT. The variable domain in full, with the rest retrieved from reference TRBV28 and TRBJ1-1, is DVKVTQSSRYLVKRTGEKVFLECVQDMDHENMFWYRQDPGLGLRLIYFSYDVKMKEKGDIPEGYSVSREKKERFSLILESASTNQTSMYLCASSLLGGTEAFFGQGTRLTVV.